These T cell receptor beta chains were read from a single sample in a study of T cells in Graves' hyperthyroidism and ophthalmopathy. Each CDR3 protein gets one entry after TCRdb re-called the multiplex PCR reads with MiXCR. The data hold about 330,000 distinct CDR3 sequences, with roughly 15% observed a single time. What was sequenced was blood. The receptors stem from a woman in her 40s with Graves' ophthalmopathy. Both conserved end residues are part of each CDR3. The order of the fields is D gene, V gene, clone size, J gene, CDR3 DNA, CDR3 protein. The D gene is left open where the match is weak. Size values are once, few and many counts, or a class for expanded clones, and some rows have none.

>-|TRBV24-1|many|TRBJ1-1
TGTGCCACCCAGGGATCGGGGAACACTGAAGCTTTCTTT
CATQGSGNTEAFF
>TRBD2|TRBV5-6|few|TRBJ2-7
TGTGCCAGCAGCTCAGGACTAGCGGGAGCTGGCCCCTCCTACGAGCAGTACTTC
CASSSGLAGAGPSYEQYF
>-|TRBV11-3|many|TRBJ1-2
TGTGCCAGCAGCCGGAGCGGCGGCGGCTACACCTTC
CASSRSGGGYTF
>-|TRBV2|many|TRBJ2-2
TGTGCCAGCAGCTTAACTGACCGAATCTCGACCGGGGAGCTGTTTTTT
CASSLTDRISTGELFF
>-|TRBV3-1|few|TRBJ1-2
TGTGCCAGCAGCCAAGAGCCAGGGAGGGGCTATGGCTACACCTTC
CASSQEPGRGYGYTF
>-|TRBV29-1|-|TRBJ2-5
TGCAGCGTTGAAGCCTACTTTAGGACGCAAGAGACCCAGTACTTC
CSVEAYFRTQETQYF
>TRBD1|TRBV25-1|many|TRBJ1-1
TGTGCCAGCAGTCGCCCGGACAGGCCGAGAACTGAAGCTTTCTTT
CASSRPDRPRTEAFF
>-|TRBV7-2|many|TRBJ2-3
TGTGCCAGCAGCTTAGTTACCGCGACGCAGTATTTT
CASSLVTATQYF
>-|TRBV20-1|few|TRBJ2-5
TGCAGTGGGGACTCGCGAAGAGATCAAGAGACCCAGTACTTC
CSGDSRRDQETQYF
>-|TRBV9|-|TRBJ2-5
TGTGCCAGCAGCCCCGGCTTACAAGAGACCCAGTACTTC
CASSPGLQETQYF
>-|TRBV24-1|many|TRBJ2-2
TGTGCCACCAGTGATTTAGGTTCAGGAGCCGGCGGGGAGCTGTTTTTT
CATSDLGSGAGGELFF
>-|TRBV6-1|many|TRBJ1-1
TGTGCCAGCGGCTGGGGGGGGGGCGCGGTGGCTGAAGCTTTCTTT
CASGWGGGAVAEAFF
>-|TRBV19|-|TRBJ2-2
TGTGCCAGTACGACCGGGGCCGTGGCCGGGGAGCTGTTTTTT
CASTTGAVAGELFF
>-|TRBV7-8|-|TRBJ1-5
TGTGCCAGCAGCCCAAGGGCCACTTACTATGGCAATCAGCCCCAGCATTTT
CASSPRATYYGNQPQHF
>-|TRBV28|many|TRBJ2-5
TGTGCCAGCGGAGTGGAACAGGGTGGGAGGGAGACCCAGTACTTC
CASGVEQGGRETQYF
>TRBD2|TRBV2|many|TRBJ2-5
TGTGCCAGCAGTGAACTGAGGACTAGCGGGAGTGAGACCCAGTACTTC
CASSELRTSGSETQYF
>-|TRBV29-1|-|TRBJ1-3
TGCAGCGTTGGGAAGAGCTCTGGAAACACCATATATTTT
CSVGKSSGNTIYF
>-|TRBV12-3/TRBV12-4|-|TRBJ1-2
TGTGCCAGCAGTTTACTGGGGGCAGGTGGCTACACCTTC
CASSLLGAGGYTF
>-|TRBV6-5|many|TRBJ2-1
TGTGCCAGCAGTTACCAACAGGGTTGGGATGAGCAGTTCTTC
CASSYQQGWDEQFF
>-|TRBV6-2/TRBV6-3|many|TRBJ2-7
TGTGCCAGCAACAACGGACGCCACTACGAGCAGTACTTC
CASNNGRHYEQYF
>-|TRBV7-9|many|TRBJ2-5
TGTGCCAGCAGCTCTCACAGGGTCGAGACCCAGTACTTC
CASSSHRVETQYF
>TRBD2|TRBV10-3|-|TRBJ2-3
TGTGCCATGGCGGGGGGCCCAGATACGCAGTATTTT
CAMAGGPDTQYF
>-|TRBV28|many|TRBJ1-2
TGTGCCAGCACCCTGGAGGGGTCCTATGGCTACACCTTC
CASTLEGSYGYTF